This passage covers 27 T cell receptor beta chains from one sample sequenced in a study of T-cell memory formation after mild COVID-19 (dated by TCRdb to about 2021). Library preparation employed 5' RACE. Sequencing relied on an Illumina NovaSeq 6000. TCRdb reprocessing: public reads trimmed at Q25 with fastp, clones called with MiXCR, in-frame beta chains kept. One record per CDR3 amino acid sequence lists the most common genes and DNA. The sample table shows around 500,000 distinct CDR3 sequences, and around a sixth are seen once. The top ten hold about 12% of the sample. The material sequenced was PBMCs or a T cell subset sorted from them (not recorded which). The source of these receptors is an adult woman who had mild COVID-19 (a few samples of this study predate the infection). The sample titles of this study are shuffled in the database, so cell type and time point are left out; the donor was told from shared clones.

There are a few counts of this clonotype. The chain has TRBV29-1 and TRBJ2-1; D perhaps matches TRBD2 (5 bases). V was shortened by 2 bases and J by 8 bases, with 13 bases between the two germline ends. Germline-derived CDR1 and CDR2 are SQVTM and ANQGSEA. CDR3 length: 13 amino acids. CDR3 region: CSVERPPGDEQFF. CDR3 in DNA: TGCAGCGTTGAACGACCCCCCGGGGATGAGCAGTTCTTC.

This clonotype was picked up a small number of times. This rearrangement joins TRBV29-1 to TRBJ2-1; D is unresolved. Trimming removed 1 base at V and 5 bases at J, with 3 bases between. The CDR3 runs 11 residues. CDR1 is SQVTM, CDR2 ANQGSEA, per germline. DNA for the CDR3: TGCAGCGTTGAAGGGAACAATGAGCAGTTCTTC. Encoded protein: CSVEGNNEQFF.

The sample holds many counts of this clonotype. The chain has TRBV7-8 and TRBJ2-7; D possibly uses TRBD1 or TRBD2 (5 bases each). The CDR3 consists of 15 residues. Per the germline V gene, CDR1 is SGHVS and CDR2 is FQNEAQ. Trimming removed 0 bases from V and 3 bases from J, with 12 bases in between. The CDR3, as DNA: TGTGCCAGCAGCTTAGCGCCTGGGGACCTCTACGAGCAGTACTTC. Translating gives CASSLAPGDLYEQYF.

J is TRBJ2-1 and V is TRBV6-1; 7 bases line up with TRBD2. Per the germline V gene, CDR1 is MNHNS and CDR2 is SASEGT. Trimming at V came to 2 bases and at J to 4 bases, leaving 5 bases not matched to a gene. The CDR3 contains 15 residues. The CDR3 protein is CASSELGGGYNEQFF. CDR3 bases: TGTGCCAGCAGTGAACTGGGGGGGGGTTACAATGAGCAGTTCTTC.

The V gene is TRBV27, the J gene TRBJ1-4; D possibly corresponds to TRBD1 (6 bases). The length of the CDR3 is 15 residues. V shed 0 bases and J shed 8 bases, with 13 bases lying between them. The germline gives CDR1 MNHEY, CDR2 SMNVEV (reference sequence). CDR3 bases: TGTGCCAGCAGTTTATCGCACAGGGCTCGGGAAAAACTGTTTTTT. As protein: CASSLSHRAREKLFF.

Only one count was recorded for this clonotype. The chain couples TRBV12-3 or TRBV12-4 to TRBJ1-1; D unclear. This CDR3 is built from 14 residues. V was cut by 6 bases and J by 0 bases, with 11 bases left in between. CDR3 residues: CASRRRPVNTEAFF. CDR3 sequence (DNA): TGTGCCAGCAGACGCCGCCCCGTGAACACTGAAGCTTTCTTT.

A few counts support this clonotype. V is TRBV4-2 and J is TRBJ2-5; D may be TRBD1 (5 bases). The germline gives CDR1 LGHNA, CDR2 YNFKEQ. Trimming removed 0 bases from V and 2 bases from J, with 10 bases in between. There are 15 residues in the CDR3. The CDR3 sequence is CASSQDTTGQETQYF. DNA of the CDR3: TGTGCCAGCAGCCAAGATACCACAGGACAAGAGACCCAGTACTTC.

This clonotype appeared a few times. This chain joins TRBV20-1 and TRBJ1-5; weak D call: TRBD1 (5 bases). The CDR3 spans 17 residues. CDR1 and CDR2 (germline): DFQATT, SNEGSKA (reference sequence). Between the trimmed V and J ends, which lost 0 bases and 0 bases, there was a span of 15 bases. As DNA, the CDR3 is TGCAGTGCTAGAGACAGCGTGGGGACCGATAGCAATCAGCCCCAGCATTTT. As protein: CSARDSVGTDSNQPQHF.

This clonotype was detected only a few times. The genes are TRBV7-8 and TRBJ2-7, with D unresolved. V shed 2 bases and J shed 7 bases, with 9 bases lying between them. Germline V lookup: CDR1 SGHVS, CDR2 FQNEAQ. The CDR3 is 12 residues long. CDR3 protein: CASSLWSSEQYF. CDR3 nucleotide sequence: TGTGCCAGCAGCTTATGGTCGAGTGAGCAGTACTTC. Full variable domain (missing parts from reference TRBV7-8 and TRBJ2-7): GAGVSQSPRYKVAKRGQDVALRCDPISGHVSLFWYQQALGQGPEFLTYFQNEAQLDKSGLPSDRFFAERPEGSVSTLKIQRTQQEDSAVYLCASSLWSSEQYFGPGTRLTVT.

This chain links TRBV9 with TRBJ2-1, with D uncertain. This CDR3 spans 12 amino acids. Germline lookup yields CDR1 SGDLS and CDR2 YYNGEE. Trimming cost V 0 bases and J 6 bases, with 4 bases left between them. As DNA, the CDR3 is TGTGCCAGCAGCGTAGCAAGCAATGAGCAGTTCTTC. Protein sequence: CASSVASNEQFF.

The genes are TRBV3-1 and TRBJ2-1, with 12 bases matching TRBD2. Per the germline V gene, CDR1 is LGHDT and CDR2 is YNNKEL (reference sequence). J gave up 8 bases and V 1 base, and 9 bases lay outside the gene matches. The CDR3 sequence is 17 residues long. The CDR3 nucleotides read TGTGCCAGCAGCCAAGCCCTTCTAGCGGGAGGGCCGCATGAGCAGTTCTTC. This sequence encodes CASSQALLAGGPHEQFF.

V is TRBV5-1 and J is TRBJ2-7; tentatively, D is TRBD2 (6 bases). Germline CDR1 and CDR2: SGHRS and YFSETQ. V lost 2 bases to trimming and J lost 0 bases, with 12 bases between them. The CDR3 extends over 15 amino acids. The CDR3 DNA sequence: TGCGCCAGCAGCTTAAATAGCGGTAGCTCCTACGAGCAGTACTTC. This gives the protein CASSLNSGSSYEQYF.

V and J are TRBV29-1 and TRBJ2-5, with D hard to call. There are 12 residues in the CDR3. CDR1 SQVTM and CDR2 ANQGSEA come from the germline V gene. The V end lost 3 bases, the J end lost 1 base, and 6 bases lay between the germline ends. The CDR3 is CSVDRTQETQYF. For the CDR3, the DNA is TGCAGCGTTGACAGGACCCAAGAGACCCAGTACTTC.

This clonotype has only a few counts. The V call is TRBV29-1, the J call TRBJ2-7; perhaps TRBD2 as D (6 bases). V was clipped by 7 bases and J by 3 bases, with 13 bases between them. Germline V lookup: CDR1 SQVTM, CDR2 ANQGSEA. This CDR3 is 12 amino acids long. CDR3 loop: CSGRDGGYEQYF. The CDR3 DNA follows: TGCAGCGGCCGGGACGGGGGCTACGAGCAGTACTTC.

V and J are TRBV15 and TRBJ2-7, with D perhaps TRBD2 (6 bases). Germline-derived CDR1 and CDR2 are LNHNV and YYDKDF (reference sequence). The CDR3 spans 14 residues. V lost 0 bases and J 7 bases, leaving 13 bases between the germline ends. CDR3 residues: CATSRERGGWEQYF. The CDR3 DNA reads as TGTGCCACCAGCAGAGAAAGGGGAGGATGGGAGCAGTACTTC. Based on the CDR3 plus reference TRBV15 and TRBJ2-7, the full variable domain is DAMVIQNPRYQVTQFGKPVTLSCSQTLNHNVMYWYQQKSSQAPKLLFHYYDKDFNNEADTPDNFQSRRPNTSFCFLDIRSPGLGDTAMYLCATSRERGGWEQYFGPGTRLTVT.

This clonotype turned up a few times. J is TRBJ2-1 and V is TRBV29-1, with 9 bases fitting TRBD2. From germline, CDR1 is SQVTM and CDR2 ANQGSEA. V gave up 1 base and J gave up 8 bases; unmatched junction bases: 6. CDR3 length equals 14 residues. CDR3 sequence (DNA): TGCAGCGTTGAAGGCGGGGGGGCCAGGGATGAGCAGTTCTTC. It codes for CSVEGGGARDEQFF.

Only a few counts were recorded for this clonotype. V gene TRBV11-2 combines with J gene TRBJ2-5, with 9 bases matching TRBD2. The CDR3 is 15 residues long. Germline V gene data show CDR1 as SGHAT and CDR2 as FQNNGV. Trimming cost V 1 base and J 4 bases; bases outside gene matches: 4. DNA of the CDR3: TGTGCCAGCAGCTTAGTAGGCGGGGGGGCAGAGACCCAGTACTTC. As protein: CASSLVGGGAETQYF.

This clonotype was seen repeatedly, ten times or more. The V gene is TRBV29-1, the J gene TRBJ2-3; possibly TRBD2 for D (5 bases). This CDR3 has 11 residues. Germline values: CDR1 SQVTM, CDR2 ANQGSEA. Between the trimmed V and J ends, which lost 4 bases and 4 bases, there was a span of 6 bases. In DNA form, the CDR3 reads TGCAGCGTTGGACTACCAGATACGCAGTATTTT. Translation: CSVGLPDTQYF.

The V call is TRBV5-1, the J call TRBJ2-2, with 9 bases fitting TRBD2. The CDR3 consists of 16 residues. Germline assignment: CDR1 SGHRS and CDR2 YFSETQ. Germline trimming cut 1 base from V and 5 bases from J; bases unmatched to any gene: 6. CDR3 in DNA: TGCGCCAGCAGCTTGAGCGGGGGGCGATTGACCGGGGAGCTGTTTTTT. Translating it yields CASSLSGGRLTGELFF.

The V and J genes are TRBV12-3 or TRBV12-4 and TRBJ2-3; possible D gene TRBD2, 6 bases. Trimming cost V 3 bases and J 14 bases, with 18 bases left between them. The CDR3 runs to 13 residues. Here the CDR3 reads CASSLAGGAPGYF. The CDR3 bases are TGTGCCAGCAGTTTGGCTGGCGGGGCCCCAGGGTATTTT.

The rearrangement joins TRBV20-1 to TRBJ2-7, with 8 bases identical to TRBD1. The CDR3 extends over 12 amino acids. With 5 bases clipped from V and 3 bases from J, the junction kept 3 bases outside the gene matches. In germline, CDR1 is DFQATT, CDR2 SNEGSKA (reference sequence). The DNA of the CDR3 is TGCAGTGCTGAGGACAGGGACTACGAGCAGTACTTC. It encodes CSAEDRDYEQYF.

This clonotype was recorded at least ten times. The chain has TRBV11-1 and TRBJ2-1; a weak D match, TRBD2 (5 bases). Germline-derived CDR1 and CDR2 are SGHAT and FQDESV (reference sequence). V was cut by 3 bases and J by 0 bases, with 9 bases left in between. CDR3 size: 15 residues. The DNA of the CDR3 is TGTGCCAGCAGCTTGGCGGGTTTCTCCTACAATGAGCAGTTCTTC. Translated, it gives CASSLAGFSYNEQFF.

This clonotype was observed a few times. The chain has TRBV20-1 and TRBJ2-5; TRBD1 or TRBD2 may be the D gene (6 bases each). Germline V gene lookup returns CDR1 DFQATT and CDR2 SNEGSKA (reference sequence). V was shortened by 3 bases and J by 0 bases, with 8 bases between the two germline ends. The CDR3 loop spans 13 amino acids. Here the CDR3 DNA reads TGCAGTGCTAGCGGGGGCCACCAAGAGACCCAGTACTTC. Its translation: CSASGGHQETQYF.

The sample holds a few counts of this clonotype. The chain joins TRBV18 to TRBJ2-7, with 8 bases that match TRBD2. This CDR3 has 15 residues. Trimming removed 3 bases from V and 3 bases from J; junction bases left unmatched: 7. CDR1 KGHSH and CDR2 LQKENI come from the germline V gene. CDR3: CASSPQSGSLYEQYF. The DNA of the CDR3 is TGTGCCAGCTCACCTCAAAGCGGGAGCCTCTACGAGCAGTACTTC.

This clonotype occurred a few times. The chain links TRBV30 to TRBJ2-3; the D gene could be TRBD1 or TRBD2 (6 bases each). Germline V lookup: CDR1 GTSNPN, CDR2 SVGIG (reference sequence). V was pared by 5 bases and J by 0 bases, with 12 bases between. This CDR3 has 14 amino acids. The CDR3 region has the DNA TGTGCCTGGTGGAGGGGGAGTAGCACAGATACGCAGTATTTT. Amino acid sequence: CAWWRGSSTDTQYF.

A few counts support this clonotype. The chain couples TRBV5-5 to TRBJ1-2; D is ambiguous. Germline CDR1 reads SGHKS; CDR2 reads YYEKEE (reference sequence). The V end lost 0 bases, the J end lost 0 bases, and 12 bases lay between the germline ends. The CDR3 is 16 residues long. The CDR3 coding sequence is TGTGCCAGCAGCTTGGCCGTGGGGAAAGCTAACTATGGCTACACCTTC. It codes for CASSLAVGKANYGYTF.

This clonotype was counted between two and nine times. The rearrangement joins TRBV9 to TRBJ2-1; TRBD2 aligns across 10 bases. The CDR3 totals 19 residues. V shed 0 bases, J shed 1 base, and the junction held 10 bases outside the gene matches. Germline CDR1 SGDLS, CDR2 YYNGEE. In nucleotides, the CDR3 is TGTGCCAGCAGCGTAGGACTAGCGGGCGGAGGGGCGTCCTACAATGAGCAGTTCTTC. This translates into CASSVGLAGGGASYNEQFF.